Each of the 26 T cell receptor beta chains below was sequenced from the same sample in a study of PD-1 blockade in classical Hodgkin lymphoma. The data were produced by immunoSEQ multiplex PCR, yet TCRdb's version contains in-frame clones alone and is incomplete. The sample gives 50,000 to 85,000 clones, 71% of which show up once; 7.5% to 10% is in the top ten. Each and every patient relapsed after autologous stem cell transplantation, and patients got differing brentuximab vedotin exposure. This specimen was peripheral blood mononuclear cells (PBMCs), taken before the second cycle of nivolumab. The receptors were sampled from a human donor with classical Hodgkin lymphoma.

The chain carries TRBV2 and TRBJ2-5, with D uncertain. CDR3 size: 14 residues. CDR1 and CDR2 from the germline V gene are SNHLY and FYNNEI. The V end lost 5 bases, the J end lost 2 bases, and 12 bases lay between the germline ends. Here the CDR3 DNA reads TGTGCCAGCAGTTACGATCAGAGTCAAGAGACCCAGTACTTC. It specifies CASSYDQSQETQYF.

The chain carries TRBV9 and TRBJ1-3; D is ambiguous. V lost 3 bases and J 4 bases, leaving 5 bases between the germline ends. This CDR3 is 12 amino acids long. Germline V gene sequence: CDR1 SGDLS, CDR2 YYNGEE. The CDR3 DNA reads as TGTGCCAGCAGCGAAGACGGAAACACCATATATTTT. It yields the protein CASSEDGNTIYF.

The V call is TRBV28, the J call TRBJ2-7; TRBD2 matches 9 bases. V lost 5 bases, J lost 5 bases, and 7 bases stayed unmatched. This CDR3 comprises 14 residues. Per the germline V gene, CDR1 is MDHEN and CDR2 is SYDVKM. The CDR3 protein is CASSLIAGDHEQYF. The CDR3 DNA follows: TGTGCCAGCAGTCTAATAGCGGGAGATCACGAGCAGTACTTC.

The chain couples TRBV29-1 to TRBJ1-3; 7 bases are a match to TRBD1. The V gene end was trimmed by 6 bases and the J gene end by 0 bases; junction bases not matched to a gene: 8. This CDR3 region has 15 residues. CDR1 is SQVTM and CDR2 is ANQGSEA in the germline V gene. The chain's CDR3 is CSVGGTDNSGNTIYF. The DNA for the CDR3 is TGCAGCGTGGGGGGGACAGATAACTCTGGAAACACCATATATTTT.

V and J are TRBV5-4 and TRBJ2-4; perhaps TRBD2 as D (7 bases). This CDR3 is 15 amino acids long. The germline V gene encodes CDR1 SGHNT and CDR2 YYREEE (reference sequence). The V end was cut by 4 bases, the J end by 6 bases, with 17 bases between. CDR3: CASSPAGGAGNIQYF. The CDR3 DNA is TGTGCCAGCAGCCCCGCTGGGGGGGCAGGAAACATTCAGTACTTC.

The chain recombines TRBV21-1 with TRBJ2-2; no DNA check was done on the table's D call, TRBD2. TRBV21-1 is a listed pseudogene. CDR3 length: 21 amino acids. The CDR3 sequence is CASSDQKNSGRPPVNTGELFF. CDR3 DNA sequence: TGTGCCAGCAGCGACCAAAAGAATAGCGGGAGGCCCCCGGTTAACACCGGGGAGCTGTTTTTT.

The J gene is TRBJ2-4, the V gene TRBV27; 10 bases align to TRBD1. Germline loops: CDR1 MNHEY, CDR2 SMNVEV (reference sequence). The CDR3 covers 17 residues. Trimming removed 5 bases from V and 8 bases from J; junction bases left unmatched: 15. DNA for the CDR3: TGTGCCAGCAGTCGTGTTCTTTCCGGGACAGGGGAACACATTCAGTACTTC. Protein product: CASSRVLSGTGEHIQYF.

This sequence joins TRBV7-9 and TRBJ2-3; D remains unclear. Deletions cut 2 bases from V and 2 bases from J, with 8 bases between. The germline V gene has CDR1 SEHNR and CDR2 FQNEAQ (reference sequence). The length of the CDR3 is 14 residues. This chain's CDR3 is CASSLTPPTDTQYF. DNA of the CDR3: TGTGCCAGCAGCTTAACCCCGCCCACAGATACGCAGTATTTT. The whole variable domain, remainder taken from reference TRBV7-9 and TRBJ2-3, is DTGVSQNPRHKITKRGQNVTFRCDPISEHNRLYWYRQTLGQGPEFLTYFQNEAQLEKSRLLSDRFSAERPKGSFSTLEIQRTEQGDSAMYLCASSLTPPTDTQYFGPGTRLTVL.

This chain links TRBV30 with TRBJ2-2; 8 bases agree with TRBD1. Germline CDR1 GTSNPN, CDR2 SVGIG (reference sequence). The CDR3 is 15 amino acids. The V and J ends lost 5 bases and 4 bases, in that order; junction bases with no gene match: 9. The DNA of the CDR3 is TGTGCCTGGTCTTGGACAGGGTTGTTCACCGGGGAGCTGTTTTTT. Amino acids: CAWSWTGLFTGELFF.

V and J are TRBV27 and TRBJ2-5; 11 positions agree with TRBD2. Germline CDR1 reads MNHEY; CDR2 reads SMNVEV (reference sequence). This CDR3 comprises 16 residues. V shed 5 bases, J shed 5 bases, and the junction held 10 bases outside the gene matches. CDR3 DNA: TGTGCCAGCAGTCCACGGCTAGCGGGGGGCCGGGAGACCCAGTACTTC. The encoded protein is CASSPRLAGGRETQYF.

This chain links TRBV19 with TRBJ1-5, with D hard to call. Germline CDR1 LNHDA, CDR2 SQIVND (reference sequence). The V gene lost 8 bases and the J gene lost 4 bases, with 24 bases spanning the gap. The CDR3 length is 17 residues. CDR3 protein: CASDNYSRERWNQPQHF. As DNA, the CDR3 is TGTGCCAGTGATAATTATAGCCGGGAACGGTGGAATCAGCCCCAGCATTTT.

The chain is built from TRBV28 and TRBJ1-2, with D hard to call. This CDR3 contains 14 residues. Trimming left V 5 bases short and J 2 bases short, with 12 bases between. Germline CDR1 is MDHEN and CDR2 is SYDVKM. CDR3 nucleotides: TGTGCCAGCAGTCCGCCCCCCCCGAACTATGGCTACACCTTC. Translating gives CASSPPPPNYGYTF.

This clone appeared once. The genes are TRBV5-5 and TRBJ1-1; D unresolved. The CDR3 runs 14 residues. Germline V lookup: CDR1 SGHKS, CDR2 YYEKEE (reference sequence). V was trimmed by 2 bases and J by 4 bases, leaving 12 bases between them. CDR3 in DNA: TGTGCCAGCAGCTTAGCGGGCCTATTCACTGAAGCTTTCTTT. Its translation is CASSLAGLFTEAFF.

This chain connects TRBV19 to TRBJ1-1; D call uncertain. Germline assignment: CDR1 LNHDA and CDR2 SQIVND (reference sequence). This CDR3 spans 16 amino acids. V gave up 3 bases and J gave up 0 bases, with 14 bases separating them. In DNA, the CDR3 is TGTGCCAGTAGTATCCGCGGGCGGGGAATGAACACTGAAGCTTTCTTT. It codes for CASSIRGRGMNTEAFF.

To note about this clone: Distinct nucleotide sequences in the sample also encode this CDR3. The chain couples TRBV6-1 to TRBJ1-1, with D hard to call. Trimming left V 2 bases short and J 0 bases short, with 7 bases between. There are 14 residues in the CDR3. Germline CDR1 MNHNS, CDR2 SASEGT. CDR3 sequence reads: CASSESLMNTEAFF. As DNA, the CDR3 is TGTGCCAGCAGTGAATCTCTGATGAACACTGAAGCTTTCTTT.

This chain links TRBV6-5 with TRBJ1-5; 7 nucleotides line up with TRBD1. CDR3 length equals 15 residues. Germline V gene sequence: CDR1 MNHEY, CDR2 SVGAGI. Trimming cost V 7 bases and J 3 bases; bases outside gene matches: 9. The CDR3 here is CASMDMGQFNQPQHF. In DNA, the CDR3 is TGTGCCAGCATGGACATGGGACAGTTCAATCAGCCCCAGCATTTT.

This chain uses TRBV7-3 with TRBJ1-1, with TRBD1 matching 8 bases. The CDR3 totals 15 residues. J was trimmed by 5 bases and V by 3 bases; bases with no gene match: 8. Germline V gene lookup returns CDR1 SGHTA and CDR2 FQGTGA. CDR3 DNA sequence: TGTGCCAGCAGCTTTATGGGCAGGGGGCGTACTGAAGCTTTCTTT. Protein sequence: CASSFMGRGRTEAFF.

As regards this clone: Different DNA sequences within this sample yield the same CDR3. V gene TRBV29-1 combines with J gene TRBJ1-1, with 7 bases fitting TRBD1. Germline V gives CDR1 SQVTM, CDR2 ANQGSEA. The ends lost 7 bases at V and 3 bases at J; junction bases unmatched: 8. The CDR3 runs to 13 residues. CDR3 loop: CSGKGQGDTEAFF. The CDR3 DNA is TGCAGCGGGAAGGGGCAGGGGGACACTGAAGCTTTCTTT.

The rearrangement links TRBV27 to TRBJ1-6; 7 bases are shared with TRBD1. Trimming at V came to 2 bases and at J to 7 bases, leaving 5 bases not matched to a gene. The CDR3 is 15 amino acids. CDR1 and CDR2 (germline): MNHEY, SMNVEV (reference sequence). CDR3 sequence reads: CASSLAGDSNSPLHF. CDR3 in DNA: TGTGCCAGCAGTTTAGCAGGGGACAGCAATTCACCCCTCCACTTT.

This chain uses TRBV5-6 with TRBJ1-5, with D possibly being TRBD1 (6 bases). Germline assignment: CDR1 SGHDT and CDR2 YYEEEE. CDR3 length: 15 amino acids. V lost 5 bases and J lost 6, with 18 bases in between. The CDR3 spells CASSPGAGGSQPQHF. The CDR3, as DNA: TGTGCCAGCAGTCCGGGGGCAGGAGGAAGTCAGCCCCAGCATTTT. Based on the CDR3 plus reference TRBV5-6 and TRBJ1-5, the full variable domain is DAGVTQSPTHLIKTRGQQVTLRCSPKSGHDTVSWYQQALGQGPQFIFQYYEEEERQRGNFPDRFSGHQFPNYSSELNVNALLLGDSALYLCASSPGAGGSQPQHFGDGTRLSIL.

The J gene is TRBJ2-3, the V gene TRBV6-1, with 7 bases fitting TRBD2. The CDR3 spans 14 residues. J lost 3 bases, V lost 11 bases, and 11 bases had no gene match. CDR1 is MNHNS and CDR2 is SASEGT in the germline V gene. In nucleotides, the CDR3 is TGTGCCGGTGGGTCTGGGGAGGGGACAGATACGCAGTATTTT. Amino acids: CAGGSGEGTDTQYF.

CDR3 residues: CASSESKLLSYEQYF. CDR3 bases: TGTGCCAGCAGTGAATCGAAACTCCTCTCCTACGAGCAGTACTTC. The chain couples TRBV2 to TRBJ2-7; D is unclear. The CDR3 length is 15 residues. V was shortened by 2 bases and J by 0 bases, with 11 bases between the two germline ends. Germline-derived CDR1 and CDR2 are SNHLY and FYNNEI.

This sequence joins TRBV2 and TRBJ1-2; D gene unclear. The CDR3 extends over 11 amino acids. In germline, CDR1 is SNHLY, CDR2 FYNNEI. The germline V and J ends were trimmed by 7 bases and 8 bases, with 11 bases remaining between them. CDR3: CASTRLQGYTF. CDR3 in DNA: TGTGCCAGCACCAGGTTGCAGGGCTACACCTTC. Drawing the rest from reference TRBV2 and TRBJ1-2, the complete variable domain is EPEVTQTPSHQVTQMGQEVILRCVPISNHLYFYWYRQILGQKVEFLVSFYNNEISEKSEIFDDQFSVERPDGSNFTLKIRSTKLEDSAMYFCASTRLQGYTFGSGTRLTVV.

This chain uses TRBV28 with TRBJ1-5; the D is unclear. The germline V gene has CDR1 MDHEN and CDR2 SYDVKM. The CDR3 consists of 12 residues. With 3 bases removed from V and 3 bases from J, the gap between germline ends came to 3 bases. The CDR3 bases are TGTGCCAGCAGTTTGGTCAATCAGCCCCAGCATTTT. Amino acids: CASSLVNQPQHF.

The chain employs TRBV2 and TRBJ1-3, with a weak D call TRBD1 (5 bases). The CDR3 length is 14 residues. The V gene's germline CDR1 is SNHLY and CDR2 FYNNEI. V was pared by 7 bases and J by 11 bases, with 21 bases between. CDR3 DNA sequence: TGTGCCAGCAAGAATGGGAATAGGGACGGCCCCATATATTTT. It specifies CASKNGNRDGPIYF.

The V call is TRBV7-9, the J call TRBJ2-1; D remains ambiguous. This CDR3 contains 12 residues. Trimming cost V 5 bases and J 10 bases, with 12 bases left between them. The germline V gene encodes CDR1 SEHNR and CDR2 FQNEAQ (reference sequence). CDR3 DNA: TGTGCCAGCAGCCGAGACTTAGGGGAGCAGTTCTTC. Amino acids: CASSRDLGEQFF.